The source of this T cell receptor beta chain is a study of T cell responses to AZD1222 COVID-19 vaccine. Regarding the study as a whole: Spike-specific TCR breadth and depth were elevated following two AZD1222 doses. With dominance at 160-218 and 743-854, vaccine-associated CD4 TCRs spanned spike.

Second-dose schedules of about 4 or about 12 weeks were combined. V gave up 4 bases and J gave up 2 bases; unmatched junction bases: 8. The CDR3 sequence is 16 residues long. Germline V gene sequence: CDR1 SGHVS, CDR2 FQNEAQ. In the case of this clone: The target antigen is unknown.

The protocol was immunoSEQ multiplex PCR, while the TCRdb copy is restricted to in-frame clones and leaves out a portion. The data contain under 150,000 clones, roughly 92% of them singletons. This TCR derives from an adult who received the AZD1222 COVID-19 vaccine. This sample comprised peripheral blood, obtained 28 days after the second AZD1222 dose. The chain employs TRBV7-8 and TRBJ2-4, with 7 positions matching TRBD1. The CDR3 here is CASSSLTGETKNIQYF. CDR3 coding DNA: TGTGCCAGCAGCTCTCTCACAGGGGAGACCAAAAACATTCAGTACTTC.